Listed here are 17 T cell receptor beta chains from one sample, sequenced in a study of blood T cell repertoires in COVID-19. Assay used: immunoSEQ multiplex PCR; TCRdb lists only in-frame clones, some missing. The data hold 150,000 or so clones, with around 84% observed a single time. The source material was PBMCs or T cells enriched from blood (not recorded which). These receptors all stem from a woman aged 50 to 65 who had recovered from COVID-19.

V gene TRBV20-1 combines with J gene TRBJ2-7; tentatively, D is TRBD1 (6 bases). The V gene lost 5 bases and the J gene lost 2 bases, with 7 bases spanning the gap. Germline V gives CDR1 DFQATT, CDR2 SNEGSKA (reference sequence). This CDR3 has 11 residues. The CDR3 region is CSARQAYEQYF. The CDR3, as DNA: TGCAGTGCTCGACAGGCCTACGAGCAGTACTTC.

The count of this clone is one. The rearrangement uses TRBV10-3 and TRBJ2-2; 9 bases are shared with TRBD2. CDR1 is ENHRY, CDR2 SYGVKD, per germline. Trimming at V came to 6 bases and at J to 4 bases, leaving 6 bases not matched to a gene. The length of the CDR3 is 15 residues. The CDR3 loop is CAISQLAGVTGELFF. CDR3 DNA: TGTGCCATCAGCCAGTTAGCGGGAGTCACCGGGGAGCTGTTTTTT.

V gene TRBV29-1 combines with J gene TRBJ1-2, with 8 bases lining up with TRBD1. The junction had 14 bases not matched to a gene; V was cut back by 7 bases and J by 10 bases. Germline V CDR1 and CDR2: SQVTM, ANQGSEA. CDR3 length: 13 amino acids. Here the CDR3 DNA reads TGCAGCGCTACATTGGGACAGGAGCGACCCTACACCTTC. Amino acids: CSATLGQERPYTF.

The CDR3 region is CASSVRDNTDTQYF. The CDR3 coding sequence is TGTGCCAGCAGCGTTCGGGACAACACAGATACGCAGTATTTT. V usage is TRBV9 and J usage is TRBJ2-3, with a weak D call TRBD1 (6 bases). The CDR3 extends over 14 amino acids. Trimming took off 2 bases at V and 2 bases at J, with 9 bases between the two ends. Germline lookup yields CDR1 SGDLS and CDR2 YYNGEE.

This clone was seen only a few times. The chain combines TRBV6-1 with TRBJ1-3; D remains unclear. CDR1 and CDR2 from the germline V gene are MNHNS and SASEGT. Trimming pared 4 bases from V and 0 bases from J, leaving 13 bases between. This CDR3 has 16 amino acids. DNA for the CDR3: TGTGCCAGCAGTGTTTCATTCTCGGGCTCTGGAAACACCATATATTTT. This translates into CASSVSFSGSGNTIYF.

The CDR3 reads CASSQGEVLYEQYF. The CDR3 bases are TGTGCCAGCAGCCAGGGGGAGGTCCTCTACGAGCAGTACTTC. The chain uses TRBV27 and TRBJ2-7, with D perhaps matching TRBD1 (7 bases). From germline, CDR1 is MNHEY and CDR2 SMNVEV (reference sequence). Trimming shortened V by 6 bases and J by 3 bases, and 15 bases separated the two germline ends. CDR3 length equals 14 residues.

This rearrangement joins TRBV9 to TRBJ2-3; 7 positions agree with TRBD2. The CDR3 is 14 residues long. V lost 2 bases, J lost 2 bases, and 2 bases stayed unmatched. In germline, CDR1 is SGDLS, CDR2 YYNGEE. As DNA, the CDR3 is TGTGCCAGCAGCGTCAGCGGGACCACAGATACGCAGTATTTT. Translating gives CASSVSGTTDTQYF.

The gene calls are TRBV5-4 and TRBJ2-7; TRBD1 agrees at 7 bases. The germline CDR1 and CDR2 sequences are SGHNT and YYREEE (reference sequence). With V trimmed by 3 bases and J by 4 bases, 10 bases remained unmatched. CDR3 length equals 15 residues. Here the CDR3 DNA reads TGTGCCAGCAGCTACATGGGACAGAAGAATTACGAGCAGTACTTC. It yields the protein CASSYMGQKNYEQYF.

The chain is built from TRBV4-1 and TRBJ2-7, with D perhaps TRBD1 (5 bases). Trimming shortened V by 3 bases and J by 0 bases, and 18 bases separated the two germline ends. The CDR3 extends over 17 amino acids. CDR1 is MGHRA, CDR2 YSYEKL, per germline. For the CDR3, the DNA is TGCGCCAGCAGCCATCACCTACCAGGGTTAGCCTCCTACGAGCAGTACTTC. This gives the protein CASSHHLPGLASYEQYF.

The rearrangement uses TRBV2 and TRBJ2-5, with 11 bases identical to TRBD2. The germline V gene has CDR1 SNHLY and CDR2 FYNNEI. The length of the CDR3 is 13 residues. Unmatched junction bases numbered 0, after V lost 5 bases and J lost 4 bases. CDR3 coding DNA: TGTGCCAGCAGTACTAGCGGGAGAGAGACCCAGTACTTC. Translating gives CASSTSGRETQYF.

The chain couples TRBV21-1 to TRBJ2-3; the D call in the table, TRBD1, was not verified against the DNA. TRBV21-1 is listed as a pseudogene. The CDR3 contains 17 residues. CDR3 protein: CASSESSRGTPSDTQYF. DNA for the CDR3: TGTGCCAGCAGCGAGTCTTCAAGGGGGACGCCCTCAGATACGCAGTATTTT.

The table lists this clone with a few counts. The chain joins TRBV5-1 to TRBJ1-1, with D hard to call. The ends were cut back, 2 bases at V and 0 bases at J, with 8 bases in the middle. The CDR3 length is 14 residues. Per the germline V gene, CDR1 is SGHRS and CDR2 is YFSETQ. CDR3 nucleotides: TGCGCCAGCAGCTTCAACAGACTGAACACTGAAGCTTTCTTT. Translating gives CASSFNRLNTEAFF.

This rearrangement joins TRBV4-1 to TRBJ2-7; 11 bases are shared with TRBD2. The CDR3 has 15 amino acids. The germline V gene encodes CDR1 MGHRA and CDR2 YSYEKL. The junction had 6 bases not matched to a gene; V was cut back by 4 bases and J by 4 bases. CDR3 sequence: CASSLITSGSYEQYF. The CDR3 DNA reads TGCGCCAGCAGCCTGATAACTAGCGGGAGTTACGAGCAGTACTTC.

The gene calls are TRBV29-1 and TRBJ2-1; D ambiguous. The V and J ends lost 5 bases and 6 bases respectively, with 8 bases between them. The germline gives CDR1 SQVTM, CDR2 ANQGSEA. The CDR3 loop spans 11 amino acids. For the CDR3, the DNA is TGCAGCGTTAAACGGTCCAATGAGCAGTTCTTC. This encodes CSVKRSNEQFF.

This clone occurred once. CDR3 region: CSVKRGQETQYF. CDR3 bases: TGCAGCGTCAAGCGGGGACAAGAGACCCAGTACTTC. This chain connects TRBV29-1 to TRBJ2-5; 7 nucleotides agree with TRBD2. Germline assignment: CDR1 SQVTM and CDR2 ANQGSEA. Trimming removed 6 bases from V and 2 bases from J; junction bases left unmatched: 3. This CDR3 is built from 12 residues.

The CDR3 sequence: CASSPQGTDTQYF. The CDR3 coding sequence is TGTGCCAGCAGCCCCCAGGGTACAGATACGCAGTATTTT. This chain connects TRBV7-2 to TRBJ2-3; tentatively, D is TRBD1 (5 bases). The CDR3 sequence is 13 residues long. V was shortened by 5 bases and J by 3 bases, with 9 bases between the two germline ends. Germline V gene sequence: CDR1 SGHTA, CDR2 FQGNSA.

Written as DNA, the CDR3 is TGTGCCAGCAGTTTACGGGAGACCCAGTACTTC. Translating it yields CASSLRETQYF. The chain carries TRBV28 and TRBJ2-5, with D unclear. V lost 2 bases and J 5 bases, leaving 3 bases between the germline ends. There are 11 residues in the CDR3. The V gene's germline CDR1 is MDHEN and CDR2 SYDVKM.